This T cell receptor beta chain appears in the sequencing data of a study of blood T cell repertoires in COVID-19. Study-wide background: The United States, Italy and Spain supplied acute and convalescent COVID-19 samples.

In the authors' methods: From reference gene primer amplification, estimates of nucleated cell counts were derived. TCRdb's table, derived via immunoSEQ multiplex PCR, lists solely in-frame clones and lacks some. The V and J calls and clone size are taken from that table; D and trimming were inferred from the DNA. Among a few hundred thousand clones listed, 70% to 90% were seen once. Germline V gene lookup returns CDR1 SGHDT and CDR2 YYEEEE. The CDR3 is 13 residues long. The ends lost 2 bases at V and 6 bases at J; junction bases unmatched: 4. Cohorts were based on clinical histories the participants reported. This clone showed up just once.

This chain joins TRBV5-6 and TRBJ1-1; 7 bases are shared with TRBD1. The sequencing sample was made of PBMCs or T cells enriched from blood (not recorded which). This TCR was sampled from a woman aged 25 to 45 who had recovered from COVID-19. CDR3: CASSLPGQPEAFF. CDR3 in DNA: TGTGCCAGCAGCTTACCGGGACAGCCTGAAGCTTTCTTT.